This T cell receptor (beta chain) was profiled in a study of T-cell reconstitution after alpha-beta-depleted transplantation in children. CDR3 length: 15 residues. Trimming cost V 5 bases and J 0 bases, with 11 bases left between them. Germline V gene data show CDR1 as MNHNS and CDR2 as SASEGT. This clonotype came up a few times. TCRbeta library preparation incorporated unique molecular identifiers. TCRdb recomputed calls from the PCR reads with MiXCR, one row per CDR3 protein. This sample has about 500,000 distinct CDR3 sequences, with around a third found just once. The material sequenced was PBMCs from the stem cell graft donor, taken from the stem cell graft. The chain couples TRBV6-1 to TRBJ1-5; TRBD1 might be the D (5 bases). This sequence was found in a human donor who donated a stem cell graft to a child with aplastic anemia. CDR3 amino acids: CASSLRGHSNQPQHF. CDR3 bases: TGTGCCAGCAGTCTTCGGGGCCATAGCAATCAGCCCCAGCATTTT.